This T cell receptor (beta chain) was recorded in a study of technical replicates of blood from a handful of donors. Only in-frame clones appear in the TCRdb table, and some are missing; sequencing was by immunoSEQ multiplex PCR. The sample has some 83,000 clones, 85% to 95% seen once; the top ten hold 0.41%. This clone has a handful of counts. CDR1 LNHDA and CDR2 SQIVND come from the germline V gene (reference sequence). The V end lost 7 bases, the J end lost 7 bases, and 25 bases lay between the germline ends. The CDR3 runs to 16 residues. The chain uses TRBV19 and TRBJ1-1; D is undetermined. Material for sequencing was T cells isolated from PBMCs. The origin of this receptor is a human donor in good health. In nucleotides, the CDR3 is TGTGCCAGTACCCTGAGGGTGGGCAGTCCCTCTCGTGAAGCTTTCTTT. This encodes CASTLRVGSPSREAFF.